The 15 T cell receptor beta chains listed next were all sequenced from one sample in a study of blood T cells in healthy people across ages. Sample-barcoded 5' priming and a J-beta primer mix drove a second PCR of about 6 to 12 cycles. TCRdb recomputed calls from the 5' RACE reads with MiXCR, one row per CDR3 protein. The sample has about 800,000 distinct CDR3 sequences, around 25% seen once. In addition, the sample was reused for a study of T cells of mothers and their children.

Specimen: blood. These receptors were collected from a boy aged 10-17 years in good health.

In this sample, this clonotype turned up a few times. The DNA of the CDR3 is TGCAGTGCTGGCCGGGGGGCCTACAATGAGCAGTTCTTC. Protein sequence: CSAGRGAYNEQFF. The chain joins TRBV20-1 to TRBJ2-1; 7 positions match TRBD2. This CDR3 comprises 13 residues. Germline V lookup: CDR1 DFQATT, CDR2 SNEGSKA (reference sequence). The V and J ends lost 5 bases and 2 bases, in that order; junction bases with no gene match: 3.

In this sample, this clonotype turned up a few times. The CDR3 protein is CATSRDRGREETQYF. DNA for the CDR3: TGTGCCACCAGCAGAGATCGGGGTAGAGAGGAGACCCAGTACTTC. This rearrangement joins TRBV15 to TRBJ2-5, with D perhaps matching TRBD2 (5 bases). V gave up 0 bases and J gave up 5 bases, with 13 bases separating them. Per germline, CDR1 LNHNV and CDR2 YYDKDF (reference sequence). The CDR3 length is 15 residues.

As for this clonotype: One end of the junction fails to match germline, which may point to a read error. J is TRBJ1-6 and V is TRBV27; possibly TRBD1 for D (5 bases). CDR3 length: 13 amino acids. Germline V gives CDR1 MNHEY, CDR2 SMNVEV (reference sequence). In DNA form, the CDR3 reads TGCGCCAGTGGGAGGCAGGGAGGTTCACCCCTCCACTTT. Amino acids: CASGRQGGSPLHF.

In its sample, this clonotype was seen a few times. One junction end does not reproduce the germline sequence, and a read error may be involved. The V gene is TRBV27, the J gene TRBJ2-2, with TRBD1 as a possible D gene (6 bases). The CDR3 runs 13 residues. Germline V gene data show CDR1 as MNHEY and CDR2 as SMNVEV (reference sequence). The CDR3 DNA is TGTGCCAGCAGTTCCCAACAGGGCTGGGAGCTGTTCTTT. This translates into CASSSQQGWELFF.

V gene TRBV27 combines with J gene TRBJ2-1; the match to TRBD2 covers 7 bases. The DNA end favors TRBJ2-7, so the J call may be wrong. Germline V gives CDR1 MNHEY, CDR2 SMNVEV (reference sequence). The CDR3 consists of 14 residues. The CDR3, as DNA: TGTGCCAGCAGCTGGGGGGGTATTACCTACGAGCAGTACTTC. It specifies CASSWGGITYEQYF.

V usage is TRBV7-9 and J usage is TRBJ2-2; D perhaps matches TRBD1 (5 bases). Germline V gives CDR1 SEHNR, CDR2 FQNEAQ (reference sequence). This CDR3 region has 14 residues. V was shortened by 2 bases and J by 7 bases, with 11 bases between the two germline ends. The CDR3 sequence: CASSLSWGSGELFF. CDR3 DNA sequence: TGTGCCAGCAGCTTATCCTGGGGCAGCGGGGAGCTGTTTTTT.

The chain carries TRBV6-1 and TRBJ2-5; D not resolved. This CDR3 is 14 amino acids long. Trimming pared 3 bases from V and 6 bases from J, leaving 14 bases between. Germline CDR1 is MNHNS and CDR2 is SASEGT. Here the CDR3 reads CASSETAPSKTQYF. Here the CDR3 DNA reads TGTGCCAGCAGTGAGACGGCCCCTTCGAAGACCCAGTACTTC.

This clonotype showed up just a few times. This rearrangement joins TRBV29-1 to TRBJ2-2; weak D call: TRBD1 (6 bases). Germline assignment: CDR1 SQVTM and CDR2 ANQGSEA. The CDR3 extends over 13 amino acids. V lost 5 bases, J lost 5 bases, and 12 bases lay in between. CDR3: CSVSRGLTGELFF. The CDR3 region has the DNA TGCAGCGTTTCAAGGGGGTTGACCGGGGAGCTGTTTTTT.

The rearrangement uses TRBV30 and TRBJ1-1, with D possibly being TRBD1 (5 bases). Trimming pared 0 bases from V and 4 bases from J, leaving 9 bases between. Germline assignment: CDR1 GTSNPN and CDR2 SVGIG (reference sequence). This CDR3 spans 13 amino acids. The CDR3 here is CAWSVGQGTEAFF. The CDR3 DNA sequence: TGTGCCTGGAGTGTAGGGCAGGGCACTGAAGCTTTCTTT. Complete variable domain (other parts from reference TRBV30 and TRBJ1-1): SQTIHQWPATLVQPVGSPLSLECTVEGTSNPNLYWYRQAAGRGLQLLFYSVGIGQISSEVPQNLSASRPQDRQFILSSKKLLLSDSGFYLCAWSVGQGTEAFFGQGTRLTVV.

J is TRBJ2-2 and V is TRBV7-2, with D maybe TRBD1 (6 bases). The CDR3 totals 16 residues. The V gene lost 4 bases and the J gene lost 1 base, with 13 bases spanning the gap. Germline V gene sequence: CDR1 SGHTA, CDR2 FQGNSA. The DNA of the CDR3 is TGTGCCAGCAGCTCGGACGGGACACGGAACACCGGGGAGCTGTTTTTT. It translates to CASSSDGTRNTGELFF.

This clonotype was seen a handful of times. The rearrangement joins TRBV20-1 to TRBJ1-1; 7 nucleotides line up with TRBD1. The CDR3 is made up of 11 amino acids. Per the germline V gene, CDR1 is DFQATT and CDR2 is SNEGSKA (reference sequence). V was pared by 6 bases and J by 7 bases, with 5 bases of the junction left unmatched. CDR3 region: CSAGDRNEAFF. In nucleotides, the CDR3 is TGCAGTGCCGGGGACAGAAATGAAGCTTTCTTT.

This clonotype came up a few times. The CDR3 nucleotides are TGTGCCAGCAGCTCGACAGGGATCTACGAGCAGTACTTC. This encodes CASSSTGIYEQYF. The chain employs TRBV7-6 and TRBJ2-7, with TRBD1 identical over 7 bases. Germline V gene lookup returns CDR1 SGHVS and CDR2 FNYEAQ. The junction had 3 bases not matched to a gene; V was cut back by 4 bases and J by 3 bases. The CDR3 is made up of 13 amino acids. The whole variable domain, remainder taken from reference TRBV7-6 and TRBJ2-7, is GAGVSQSPRYKVTKRGQDVALRCDPISGHVSLYWYRQALGQGPEFLTYFNYEAQQDKSGLPNDRFSAERPEGSISTLTIQRTEQRDSAMYRCASSSTGIYEQYFGPGTRLTVT.

This rearrangement joins TRBV7-8 to TRBJ1-2; unclear D gene. Germline CDR1 is SGHVS and CDR2 is FQNEAQ. This CDR3 contains 14 residues. Trimming removed 0 bases at V and 4 bases at J, with 9 bases between. The CDR3 loop reads CASSLAVSVYGYTF. The CDR3 DNA reads as TGTGCCAGCAGCTTAGCCGTCAGCGTCTATGGCTACACCTTC.

This clonotype turned up a few times. The chain combines TRBV20-1 with TRBJ2-4, with D perhaps being TRBD1 or TRBD2 (7 bases each). Germline V gene sequence: CDR1 DFQATT, CDR2 SNEGSKA (reference sequence). V was trimmed by 5 bases and J by 1 base, leaving 24 bases between them. The CDR3 has 18 amino acids. This chain's CDR3 is CSAEAPQGGILAKNIQYF. In DNA form, the CDR3 reads TGCAGTGCTGAGGCCCCTCAGGGGGGGATCTTGGCCAAAAACATTCAGTACTTC.

J is TRBJ2-1 and V is TRBV18; D is ambiguous. The germline CDR1 and CDR2 sequences are KGHSH and LQKENI. The CDR3 loop spans 16 amino acids. V was trimmed by 5 bases and J by 0 bases, leaving 14 bases between them. As DNA, the CDR3 is TGTGCCAGCTCAGTACAGCCTCCGAGCTCCTACAATGAGCAGTTCTTC. It yields the protein CASSVQPPSSYNEQFF. Based on the CDR3 plus reference TRBV18 and TRBJ2-1, the full variable domain is NAGVMQNPRHLVRRRGQEARLRCSPMKGHSHVYWYRQLPEEGLKFMVYLQKENIIDESGMPKERFSAEFPKEGPSILRIQQVVRGDSAAYFCASSVQPPSSYNEQFFGPGTRLTVL.